The 9 T cell receptor beta chains given below trace back to one sample, sequenced in a study of regulatory T cells in long-lasting Graves disease. According to the study, TCR beta libraries were built with iRepertoire HTBI primers and CDR3-region Arm-PCR. Each CDR3 protein is one row after TCRdb ran MiXCR on the multiplex PCR reads. The profile shows 350,000 to 500,000 distinct CDR3 sequences, 14% of them singletons. Time point specified: newly diagnosed GD, antithyroid drugs for less than 3 months. PBMC-extracted RNA yielded the TCR library. A further study also used this sample, focusing on T cells in Graves' hyperthyroidism and ophthalmopathy.

The sample in question was peripheral blood mononuclear cells (PBMCs), obtained at new diagnosis, from a patient treated with antithyroid drugs. The receptors here all came from a woman aged 45-65 years with Graves disease.

This clonotype was picked up a small number of times. The chain joins TRBV7-9 to TRBJ2-1; the D is unclear. The germline gives CDR1 SEHNR, CDR2 FQNEAQ (reference sequence). There are 17 residues in the CDR3. V was clipped by 0 bases and J by 1 base, with 13 bases between them. The CDR3 nucleotides read TGTGCCAGCAGCTTAGCGCTCCGCAGGATATCCTACAATGAGCAGTTCTTC. Amino acids: CASSLALRRISYNEQFF.

This clonotype has a count of ten or more. The chain combines TRBV28 with TRBJ1-1; D is possibly TRBD1 (5 bases). Germline V lookup: CDR1 MDHEN, CDR2 SYDVKM. The CDR3 contains 15 residues. Trimming shortened V by 3 bases and J by 5 bases, and 16 bases separated the two germline ends. This CDR3 is CASSLGGGKGTEAFF. Written as DNA, the CDR3 is TGTGCCAGCAGTTTGGGAGGAGGGAAGGGGACTGAAGCTTTCTTT.

Ten or more counts support this clonotype. J is TRBJ2-3 and V is TRBV2; D is possibly TRBD1 (5 bases). The length of the CDR3 is 12 residues. Looked up from germline, CDR1 is SNHLY and CDR2 is FYNNEI. V was clipped by 6 bases and J by 2 bases, with 6 bases between them. DNA for the CDR3: TGTGCCAGCAGGACAGACACAGATACGCAGTATTTT. This codes for CASRTDTDTQYF.

V is TRBV6-4 and J is TRBJ1-1; no clear D gene. V gave up 4 bases and J gave up 2 bases, with 14 bases separating them. The CDR3 totals 15 residues. Germline CDR1 reads MRHNA; CDR2 reads SNTAGT. CDR3 loop: CASSGLRADNTEAFF. The CDR3 coding sequence is TGTGCCAGCAGTGGCCTAAGGGCTGACAACACTGAAGCTTTCTTT.

This clonotype occurred many times. V gene TRBV2 combines with J gene TRBJ1-5; 11 bases are shared with TRBD1. V lost 6 bases to trimming and J lost 7 bases; unmatched junction nucleotides: 5. CDR1 and CDR2 (germline): SNHLY, FYNNEI. The CDR3 totals 14 residues. CDR3 DNA: TGTGCCAGCAGGGACAGGGGGCCGGAGCAGCCCCAGCATTTT. It specifies CASRDRGPEQPQHF.

This clonotype was counted ten times or more. This chain links TRBV6-1 with TRBJ2-3; the D call may be TRBD1 or TRBD2 (5 bases each). The CDR3 spans 13 residues. V was shortened by 6 bases and J by 3 bases, with 10 bases between the two germline ends. Germline lookup yields CDR1 MNHNS and CDR2 SASEGT. The CDR3 loop reads CASRWDPTDTQYF. CDR3 nucleotides: TGTGCCAGCAGGTGGGACCCGACAGATACGCAGTATTTT.

The chain carries TRBV27 and TRBJ1-6, with 7 bases matching TRBD1. The CDR3 totals 15 residues. From germline, CDR1 is MNHEY and CDR2 SMNVEV (reference sequence). V was clipped by 6 bases and J by 8 bases; unmatched bases: 10. The CDR3 DNA is TGTGCCAGCAGCTCGGGGACAGCCGCCCATTCACCCCTCCACTTT. Its protein product is CASSSGTAAHSPLHF.

This clonotype was recorded at least ten times. This chain joins TRBV5-5 and TRBJ2-3; weak D call: TRBD2 (9 bases). CDR1 is SGHKS and CDR2 is YYEKEE in the germline V gene (reference sequence). This CDR3 region has 17 residues. The V end lost 4 bases, the J end lost 6 bases, and 24 bases lay between the germline ends. The CDR3 loop is CASSPQGAGGRFDTQYF. The CDR3 region has the DNA TGTGCCAGCAGCCCCCAGGGGGCGGGAGGGCGTTTTGATACGCAGTATTTT.

This clonotype was recorded at least ten times. This chain connects TRBV7-3 to TRBJ2-1; 7 bases line up with TRBD2. The CDR3 covers 16 residues. V shed 1 base and J 4 bases; nucleotides not matched to a gene: 7. In germline, CDR1 is SGHTA, CDR2 FQGTGA. The CDR3 DNA reads as TGTGCCAGCAGCTTAATTCCCGGGAGGCGTTACAATGAGCAGTTCTTC. Translation: CASSLIPGRRYNEQFF.